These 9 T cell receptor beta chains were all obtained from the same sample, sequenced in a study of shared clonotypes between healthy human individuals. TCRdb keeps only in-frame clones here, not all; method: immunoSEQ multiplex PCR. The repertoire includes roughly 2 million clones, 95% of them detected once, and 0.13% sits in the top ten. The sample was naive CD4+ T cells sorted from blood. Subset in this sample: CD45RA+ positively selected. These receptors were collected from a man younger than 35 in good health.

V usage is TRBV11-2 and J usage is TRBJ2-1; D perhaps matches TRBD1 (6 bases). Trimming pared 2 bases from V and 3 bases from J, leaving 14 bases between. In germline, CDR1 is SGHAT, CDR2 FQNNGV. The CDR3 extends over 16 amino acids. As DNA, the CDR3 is TGTGCCAGCAGCTTAACGTTGGGGGCGGGCTACAATGAGCAGTTCTTC. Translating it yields CASSLTLGAGYNEQFF.

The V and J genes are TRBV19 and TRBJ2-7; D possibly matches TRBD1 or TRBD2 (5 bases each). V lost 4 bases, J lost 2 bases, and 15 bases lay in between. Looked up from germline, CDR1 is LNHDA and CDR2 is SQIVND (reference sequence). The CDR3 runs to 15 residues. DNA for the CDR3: TGTGCCAGTAGTAGTCCCGGGACGGTACCCTACGAGCAGTACTTC. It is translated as CASSSPGTVPYEQYF.

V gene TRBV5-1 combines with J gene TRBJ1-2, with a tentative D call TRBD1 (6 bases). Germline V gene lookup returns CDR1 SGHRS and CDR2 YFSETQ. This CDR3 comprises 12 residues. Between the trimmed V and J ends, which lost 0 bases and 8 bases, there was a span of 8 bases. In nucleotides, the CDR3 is TGCGCCAGCAGCTTGGCCGGACAGGGCTACACCTTC. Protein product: CASSLAGQGYTF.

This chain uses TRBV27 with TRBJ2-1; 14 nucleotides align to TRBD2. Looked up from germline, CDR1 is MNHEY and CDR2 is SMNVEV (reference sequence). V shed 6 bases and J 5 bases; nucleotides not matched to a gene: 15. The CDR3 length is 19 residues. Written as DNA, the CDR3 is TGTGCCAGCAGAGACTATGGGACTAGCGGGGGTGGGCGGGACAATGAGCAGTTCTTC. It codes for CASRDYGTSGGGRDNEQFF.

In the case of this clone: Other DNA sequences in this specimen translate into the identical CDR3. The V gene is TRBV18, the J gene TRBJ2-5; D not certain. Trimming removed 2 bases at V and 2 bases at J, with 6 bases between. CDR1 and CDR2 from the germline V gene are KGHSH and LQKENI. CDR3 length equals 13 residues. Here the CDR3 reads CASSPIAQETQYF. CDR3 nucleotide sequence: TGTGCCAGCTCACCAATTGCACAAGAGACCCAGTACTTC.

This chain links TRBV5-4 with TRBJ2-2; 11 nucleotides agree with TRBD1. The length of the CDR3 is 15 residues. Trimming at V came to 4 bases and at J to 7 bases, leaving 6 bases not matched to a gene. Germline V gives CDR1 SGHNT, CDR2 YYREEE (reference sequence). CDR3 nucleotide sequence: TGTGCCAGCAGCACTAGGACAGGGGGCAACGGGGAGCTGTTTTTT. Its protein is CASSTRTGGNGELFF.

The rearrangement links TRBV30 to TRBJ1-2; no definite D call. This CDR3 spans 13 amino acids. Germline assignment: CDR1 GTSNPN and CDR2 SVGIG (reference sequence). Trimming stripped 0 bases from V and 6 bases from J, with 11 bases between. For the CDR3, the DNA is TGTGCCTGGAGTGTACGCGTGGATGATGGCTACACCTTC. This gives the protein CAWSVRVDDGYTF.

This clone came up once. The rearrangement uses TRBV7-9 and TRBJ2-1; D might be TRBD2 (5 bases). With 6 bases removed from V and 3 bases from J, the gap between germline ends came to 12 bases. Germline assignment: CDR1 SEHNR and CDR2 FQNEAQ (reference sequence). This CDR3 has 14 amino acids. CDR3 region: CASRREQGYNEQFF. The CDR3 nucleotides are TGTGCCAGCAGAAGGGAGCAAGGCTACAATGAGCAGTTCTTC.

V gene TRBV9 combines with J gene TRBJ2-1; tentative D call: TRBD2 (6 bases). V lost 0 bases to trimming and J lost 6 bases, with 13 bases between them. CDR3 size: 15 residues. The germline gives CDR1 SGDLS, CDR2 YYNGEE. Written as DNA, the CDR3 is TGTGCCAGCAGCGTAGATGGAGGAGGGTCCAATGAGCAGTTCTTC. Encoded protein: CASSVDGGGSNEQFF.